The 17 T cell receptor beta chains reported below all come from one sample, sequenced in a study of cytomegalovirus exposure and HLA in healthy donors. The PCR was carried out with 60 Vbeta primers and 13 Jbeta primers. Measured with immunoSEQ multiplex PCR; TCRdb has only the in-frame clones, and not every one. The sample yields some 100,000 clones, under 85% seen once. The sample was PBMCs. The receptors here all came from a man aged 40-50 years in good health and CMV-seropositive.

This rearrangement joins TRBV7-8 to TRBJ2-7; TRBD1 might be the D (5 bases). The CDR3 totals 16 residues. Trimming pared 5 bases from V and 1 base from J, leaving 18 bases between. CDR1 is SGHVS, CDR2 FQNEAQ, per germline. The CDR3 sequence: CASSPLGPVGSYEQYF. CDR3 nucleotides: TGTGCCAGCAGCCCCTTGGGGCCGGTAGGGTCCTACGAGCAGTACTTC.

The rearrangement links TRBV28 to TRBJ2-7, with D maybe TRBD2 (5 bases). The germline V gene has CDR1 MDHEN and CDR2 SYDVKM. Between the trimmed V and J ends, which lost 3 bases and 5 bases, there was a span of 8 bases. The CDR3 consists of 12 residues. CDR3 residues: CASSLSSDEQYF. CDR3 coding DNA: TGTGCCAGCAGTTTGAGTAGCGACGAGCAGTACTTC. The whole variable domain, remainder taken from reference TRBV28 and TRBJ2-7, is DVKVTQSSRYLVKRTGEKVFLECVQDMDHENMFWYRQDPGLGLRLIYFSYDVKMKEKGDIPEGYSVSREKKERFSLILESASTNQTSMYLCASSLSSDEQYFGPGTRLTVT.

The chain combines TRBV7-8 with TRBJ1-1; 8 bases line up with TRBD1. The trim removed 5 bases at V and 4 bases at J, leaving 9 bases unmatched. CDR1 is SGHVS and CDR2 is FQNEAQ in the germline V gene. The CDR3 loop spans 15 amino acids. Here the CDR3 DNA reads TGTGCCAGCAGCGCCCCACAGGGGGGAGTCACTGAAGCTTTCTTT. This encodes CASSAPQGGVTEAFF.

J is TRBJ1-1 and V is TRBV5-6; D unclear. Between the trimmed V and J ends, which lost 0 bases and 5 bases, there was a span of 8 bases. The CDR3 has 13 residues. Germline V gene lookup returns CDR1 SGHDT and CDR2 YYEEEE. Here the CDR3 reads CASSLAEWTEAFF. CDR3 in DNA: TGTGCCAGCAGCTTGGCGGAGTGGACTGAAGCTTTCTTT.

Only a few counts were recorded for this clone. V and J are TRBV7-2 and TRBJ2-7, with D tentatively TRBD1 (6 bases). CDR1 and CDR2 (germline): SGHTA, FQGNSA. The V and J ends lost 1 base and 2 bases respectively, with 12 bases between them. The CDR3 is 15 residues long. CDR3 loop: CASSLVGTQPYEQYF. Here the CDR3 DNA reads TGTGCCAGCAGCTTAGTAGGGACACAGCCCTACGAGCAGTACTTC.

This clone was detected once. The chain has TRBV2 and TRBJ2-2, with D unclear. Trimming stripped 2 bases from V and 2 bases from J, with 12 bases between. The CDR3 has 16 residues. Germline V lookup: CDR1 SNHLY, CDR2 FYNNEI. The CDR3 DNA sequence: TGTGCCAGCAGTGAAATGCGTCAAGTTAACACCGGGGAGCTGTTTTTT. Amino acid sequence: CASSEMRQVNTGELFF.

J is TRBJ1-1 and V is TRBV18; 8 bases map to TRBD1. CDR1 is KGHSH, CDR2 LQKENI, per germline. The CDR3 runs to 13 residues. The V segment lost 9 bases and the J segment 4 bases; nucleotides outside the gene matches: 7. The CDR3 DNA reads as TGTGCCAGTAAGGAAACAGGGGGCACTGAAGCTTTCTTT. Protein sequence: CASKETGGTEAFF.

This clone was recorded a few times. The chain links TRBV4-3 to TRBJ1-4, with D possibly matching TRBD1 (6 bases). The ends were cut back, 6 bases at V and 5 bases at J, with 13 bases in the middle. CDR1 is LGHNA and CDR2 is YSLEER in the germline V gene. CDR3 length: 14 residues. This CDR3 reads CASSRRDTNEKLFF. DNA for the CDR3: TGCGCCAGCAGTCGAAGGGACACAAATGAAAAACTGTTTTTT.

CDR3 residues: CASSPPLEQLKTYNEQFF. The CDR3, as DNA: TGTGCCAGCTCACCACCCTTGGAACAGCTAAAAACCTACAATGAGCAGTTCTTC. The rearrangement joins TRBV18 to TRBJ2-1; D is unclear. Germline CDR1 reads KGHSH; CDR2 reads LQKENI. CDR3 length equals 18 residues. Trimming took 0 bases from V and 2 from J, leaving 17 bases between them.

This chain connects TRBV4-3 to TRBJ1-1, with 8 bases matching TRBD1. CDR1 and CDR2 (germline): LGHNA, YSLEER. V was clipped by 0 bases and J by 5 bases; unmatched bases: 5. The CDR3 sequence is 15 residues long. The CDR3 DNA reads TGCGCCAGCAGCCAAGATCCGACAGGGGTTACTGAAGCTTTCTTT. The encoded protein is CASSQDPTGVTEAFF.

The V call is TRBV5-4, the J call TRBJ2-3; 8 nucleotides agree with TRBD2. CDR1 and CDR2 from the germline V gene are SGHNT and YYREEE (reference sequence). This CDR3 contains 16 residues. After removal of 4 bases from V and 2 bases from J, the junction contained 9 bases not matched to a gene. This CDR3 is CASSAQRGIITDTQYF. CDR3 bases: TGTGCCAGCAGCGCACAGCGGGGGATTATCACAGATACGCAGTATTTT.

The chain recombines TRBV5-1 with TRBJ2-7; maybe TRBD1 (6 bases). The germline V gene encodes CDR1 SGHRS and CDR2 YFSETQ. Trimming stripped 3 bases from V and 2 bases from J, with 6 bases between. This CDR3 is built from 12 residues. CDR3 residues: CASSWDTYEQYF. The CDR3 DNA reads TGCGCCAGCAGCTGGGACACCTACGAGCAGTACTTC.

The chain employs TRBV4-1 and TRBJ1-2; TRBD1 aligns across 8 bases. This CDR3 has 16 residues. The ends lost 2 bases at V and 6 bases at J; junction bases unmatched: 11. Germline loops: CDR1 MGHRA, CDR2 YSYEKL. Here the CDR3 DNA reads TGCGCCAGCAGCCAAACCATGACAGGGGATGAGGATGGCTACACCTTC. Translating gives CASSQTMTGDEDGYTF.

This chain uses TRBV28 with TRBJ2-7, with D unresolved. Germline V lookup: CDR1 MDHEN, CDR2 SYDVKM. Trimming took 3 bases from V and 3 from J, leaving 15 bases between them. The CDR3 is made up of 15 amino acids. The CDR3: CASSFMGPISYEQYF. For the CDR3, the DNA is TGTGCCAGCAGTTTTATGGGCCCCATAAGCTACGAGCAGTACTTC.

This chain connects TRBV10-3 to TRBJ2-1; 9 bases fit TRBD2. Germline CDR1 is ENHRY and CDR2 is SYGVKD. V lost 4 bases to trimming and J lost 4 bases; unmatched junction nucleotides: 8. The CDR3 totals 16 residues. The CDR3 spells CAISALSGGNYNEQFF. In DNA, the CDR3 is TGTGCCATCAGTGCCCTTAGCGGGGGAAATTACAATGAGCAGTTCTTC.

The chain combines TRBV6-5 with TRBJ1-1; perhaps TRBD1 as D (6 bases). Between the trimmed V and J ends, which lost 6 bases and 5 bases, there was a span of 13 bases. Germline lookup yields CDR1 MNHEY and CDR2 SVGAGI. The CDR3 totals 13 residues. The CDR3 nucleotides read TGTGCCAGCAGCTTGGGACAATCTACTGAAGCTTTCTTT. This codes for CASSLGQSTEAFF.

This chain connects TRBV5-1 to TRBJ2-5; TRBD1 is a possible D gene (5 bases). Looked up from germline, CDR1 is SGHRS and CDR2 is YFSETQ. This CDR3 has 14 amino acids. Trimming stripped 4 bases from V and 1 base from J, with 11 bases between. In DNA, the CDR3 is TGCGCCAGCAGCGAGGTAGGGGTCCAAGAGACCCAGTACTTC. Its translation is CASSEVGVQETQYF.